This T cell receptor (beta chain) stems from a study of shared clonotypes between healthy human individuals. Study-wide findings and caveats: Across subsets, estimated richness was generally greater for naive than for memory populations.

Produced via immunoSEQ multiplex PCR; TCRdb's table is partial and in-frame only. The sample gives about 2.1 million clones, roughly 91% of which show up once; 1.7% is in the top ten. CD8 cells classed as naive were CD45RO-negative and positively selected for CCR7, excluding terminally differentiated effector memory CD45RA+ cells. Donors had no recently reported acute infections or vaccinations and were HIV-negative. Remarks on this clone: Its antigen is undetermined.

Unmatched junction bases numbered 9, after V lost 1 base and J lost 5 bases. The CDR3 loop spans 16 amino acids. Germline lookup yields CDR1 SGHTA and CDR2 FQGNSA. Material for sequencing was naive CD8+ T cells from PBMCs. This chain connects TRBV7-2 to TRBJ1-1; 8 positions match TRBD1. The sequence was collected from a man younger than 35 in good health. Some clones in this sample may be carry-over from other donors' samples. The CDR3 nucleotides are TGTGCCAGCAGCTTAGGACAGGGGAGGCTTGAGACTGAAGCTTTCTTT. This sequence encodes CASSLGQGRLETEAFF.